The T cell receptor (beta chain) under discussion was sequenced for a study of T cells in Graves' hyperthyroidism and ophthalmopathy. Study results and limitations: In the blood, most expanded thyroid clonotypes above 0.001 appeared as well.

Uncontrolled infection, other autoimmune disease, pregnancy and lactation each barred patients from inclusion. Clinicians diagnosed patients from clinical symptoms, serum thyroxine and TRAb, thyroid ultrasound and orbital computed tomography. This clonotype was counted ten times or more. Its target is not known. TCR beta CDR3 regions were amplified from RNA transcripts. A first-round RT-PCR of the TCR CDR3 used the HTBI primer set. TCRdb itself ran the multiplex PCR reads through MiXCR, one entry per CDR3 protein. Among a few hundred thousand distinct CDR3 sequences listed, 40% to 55% were seen once. The germline V gene has CDR1 KGHDR and CDR2 SFDVKD. After removal of 6 bases from V and 6 bases from J, the junction contained 5 bases not matched to a gene. CDR3 length: 15 amino acids.

This chain uses TRBV24-1 with TRBJ1-5; 12 nucleotides line up with TRBD1. The receptor was derived from a woman aged 18-29 years with Graves' hyperthyroidism. Specimen: peripheral blood or thyroid tissue (not recorded which). CDR3 DNA sequence: TGTGCCACCAGTCAAGGGACAGGGGGCGTTCAGCCCCAGCATTTT. This sequence encodes CATSQGTGGVQPQHF.